The sequence of this T cell receptor beta chain was determined in a study of blood T cell repertoires in COVID-19. Study as a whole: Acute and convalescent COVID-19 samples came from the United States, Italy and Spain.

V was trimmed by 6 bases and J by 3 bases, leaving 17 bases between them. The CDR3 sequence is 16 residues long. Germline lookup yields CDR1 SNHLY and CDR2 FYNNEI. Authors' data handling: Scientists estimated how many nucleated cells there were by amplifying reference gene primers. Only in-frame clones appear in the TCRdb table, and some are missing; sequencing was by immunoSEQ multiplex PCR. V, J and clone size are taken as reported in that table, and D and trimming were inferred from the DNA itself. The profile covers about 220,000 clones, with approximately 84% appearing a single time and 2% to 2.5% taken by the ten largest.

The receptor was derived from a woman in her fifties or sixties with acute or convalescent COVID-19. The chain is built from TRBV2 and TRBJ2-2; tentative D call: TRBD1 (5 bases). Sequenced input: peripheral blood. CDR3 region: CASRDTISSYTGELFF. The DNA for the CDR3 is TGTGCCAGCAGGGACACTATATCCAGCTACACCGGGGAGCTGTTTTTT.